A single sample is the source of the 23 T cell receptor beta chains below, sequenced in a study of long-term antiretroviral therapy in people with HIV. Survey-level immunoSEQ v3.0 assays were run. The table came from immunoSEQ multiplex PCR; TCRdb's copy has only in-frame clones and leaves some out. The table shows about 21,000 clones, with around 84% occurring only once. The material sequenced was unsorted PBMCs, taken 0.2 years after starting antiretroviral therapy. The receptors were gathered from a woman in her 30s with HIV.

The chain employs TRBV6-5 and TRBJ1-1; no definite D call. Trimming pared 6 bases from V and 4 bases from J, leaving 12 bases between. Looked up from germline, CDR1 is MNHEY and CDR2 is SVGAGI. There are 13 residues in the CDR3. CDR3 nucleotide sequence: TGTGCCAGCAGCCCAGACCGGGGCACTGAAGCTTTCTTT. This encodes CASSPDRGTEAFF.

This clone was found a few times. The V and J genes are TRBV5-8 and TRBJ1-2, with D unclear. The CDR3 has 15 residues. Trimming took off 1 base at V and 1 base at J, with 11 bases between the two ends. Per the germline V gene, CDR1 is SGHTS and CDR2 is YDEGEE. The CDR3 here is CASSLTAGVNYGYTF. CDR3 DNA: TGTGCCAGCAGCTTGACTGCTGGAGTTAACTATGGCTACACCTTC. Filled out from reference TRBV5-8 and TRBJ1-2, the complete variable domain reads EAGVTQSPTHLIKTRGQQATLRCSPISGHTSVYWYQQALGLGLQFLLWYDEGEERNRGNFPPRFSGRQFPNYSSELNVNALELEDSALYLCASSLTAGVNYGYTFGSGTRLTVV.

The genes are TRBV5-8 and TRBJ1-3; D uncertain. The germline V gene has CDR1 SGHTS and CDR2 YDEGEE. This CDR3 has 14 residues. With 1 base removed from V and 2 bases from J, the gap between germline ends came to 7 bases. The CDR3 coding sequence is TGTGCCAGCAGCTTGACAAACCCTGGAAACACCATATATTTT. It encodes CASSLTNPGNTIYF. Full variable domain (outside the CDR3, taken from reference TRBV5-8 and TRBJ1-3): EAGVTQSPTHLIKTRGQQATLRCSPISGHTSVYWYQQALGLGLQFLLWYDEGEERNRGNFPPRFSGRQFPNYSSELNVNALELEDSALYLCASSLTNPGNTIYFGEGSWLTVV.

The gene calls are TRBV6-1 and TRBJ1-6; D gene unclear. Per germline, CDR1 MNHNS and CDR2 SASEGT. Trimming pared 2 bases from V and 3 bases from J, leaving 20 bases between. The length of the CDR3 is 19 residues. CDR3 DNA sequence: TGTGCCAGCAGTGAACTCGTTTTAACGGCTAGCCTCTATAATTCACCCCTCCACTTT. Amino acids: CASSELVLTASLYNSPLHF.

The V and J genes are TRBV11-2 and TRBJ2-3; D remains ambiguous. Between the trimmed V and J ends, which lost 1 base and 0 bases, there was a span of 8 bases. The CDR3 loop spans 15 amino acids. The germline gives CDR1 SGHAT, CDR2 FQNNGV. In nucleotides, the CDR3 is TGTGCCAGCAGCTTAGGGTCCGCTAGCACAGATACGCAGTATTTT. Amino acids: CASSLGSASTDTQYF.

The chain recombines TRBV19 with TRBJ1-5; a possible D gene is TRBD1 (5 bases). CDR3 size: 17 residues. Looked up from germline, CDR1 is LNHDA and CDR2 is SQIVND (reference sequence). The ends were cut back, 3 bases at V and 1 base at J, with 16 bases in the middle. The CDR3 loop reads CASSMGIRAASNQPQHF. In DNA form, the CDR3 reads TGTGCCAGTAGTATGGGTATCAGGGCGGCCAGCAATCAGCCCCAGCATTTT.

This clone occurred once. The chain is built from TRBV6-1 and TRBJ2-7, with D possibly being TRBD1 (6 bases). Trimming removed 3 bases from V and 5 bases from J, with 8 bases in between. CDR1 and CDR2 from the germline V gene are MNHNS and SASEGT. The CDR3 is 12 residues long. The CDR3 here is CASSEAGDEQYV. CDR3 coding DNA: TGTGCCAGCAGTGAGGCAGGGGACGAGCAGTACGTC.

This chain uses TRBV6-5 with TRBJ2-3; TRBD1 matches at 11 bases. Germline V gives CDR1 MNHEY, CDR2 SVGAGI. This CDR3 has 15 amino acids. V was clipped by 1 base and J by 4 bases; unmatched bases: 1. CDR3: CASSYWTGGADTQYF. The CDR3 coding sequence is TGTGCCAGCAGTTACTGGACAGGGGGCGCAGATACGCAGTATTTT.

The chain links TRBV6-1 to TRBJ1-2; possible D gene TRBD1, 6 bases. This CDR3 has 18 amino acids. CDR1 MNHNS and CDR2 SASEGT come from the germline V gene. V was pared by 1 base and J by 0 bases, with 18 bases between. The CDR3 loop reads CASSEEYYGGPANYGYTF. The DNA of the CDR3 is TGTGCCAGCAGTGAAGAGTATTACGGGGGCCCAGCTAACTATGGCTACACCTTC.

The chain uses TRBV6-5 and TRBJ1-1; no clear D gene. Trimming pared 0 bases from V and 3 bases from J, leaving 11 bases between. Germline V gene lookup returns CDR1 MNHEY and CDR2 SVGAGI. The CDR3 runs to 15 residues. CDR3 amino acids: CASSYSSQDHTEAFF. The CDR3 bases are TGTGCCAGCAGTTACTCGAGTCAGGACCACACTGAAGCTTTCTTT.

The chain is built from TRBV29-1 and TRBJ1-2; 8 positions agree with TRBD1. Germline V gene lookup returns CDR1 SQVTM and CDR2 ANQGSEA. Trimming took 7 bases from V and 6 from J; bases not matched to a gene: 4. This CDR3 has 11 amino acids. The CDR3 loop is CSATGDNGYTF. The CDR3 DNA sequence: TGCAGCGCGACAGGGGATAATGGCTACACCTTC.

This clone occurred once. The chain links TRBV15 to TRBJ1-5; D is perhaps TRBD1 (5 bases). Trimming took 2 bases from V and 1 from J, leaving 6 bases between them. Germline CDR1 reads LNHNV; CDR2 reads YYDKDF (reference sequence). The CDR3 spans 14 residues. The CDR3 protein is CATSRRGSNQPQHF. DNA of the CDR3: TGTGCCACCAGCAGAAGGGGAAGCAATCAGCCCCAGCATTTT.

The chain employs TRBV5-1 and TRBJ2-1, with 10 bases identical to TRBD1. V lost 1 base and J lost 0; bases outside the gene matches: 4. The CDR3 loop spans 17 amino acids. CDR1 is SGHRS and CDR2 is YFSETQ in the germline V gene. The CDR3 DNA reads as TGCGCCAGCAGCTTGTCGGGACAGGGGAGCTCCTACAATGAGCAGTTCTTC. Its translation: CASSLSGQGSSYNEQFF.

The gene calls are TRBV30 and TRBJ2-3, with 8 nucleotides matching TRBD2. This CDR3 spans 14 amino acids. V lost 4 bases and J lost 6; bases outside the gene matches: 9. Germline V CDR1 and CDR2: GTSNPN, SVGIG (reference sequence). The CDR3, as DNA: TGTGCCTGGAAGGCGGGGGGCGACTCTGATACGCAGTATTTT. This codes for CAWKAGGDSDTQYF.

This chain joins TRBV19 and TRBJ1-4; D ambiguous. The V gene lost 1 base and the J gene lost 2 bases, with 8 bases spanning the gap. This CDR3 is built from 15 residues. From germline, CDR1 is LNHDA and CDR2 SQIVND (reference sequence). The CDR3 spells CASSIGLSTNEKLFF. The CDR3 region has the DNA TGTGCCAGTAGTATAGGATTGTCGACTAATGAAAAACTGTTTTTT.

The rearrangement links TRBV14 to TRBJ1-1; no definite D call. Trimming pared 0 bases from V and 4 bases from J, leaving 6 bases between. CDR1 is SGHDN and CDR2 is FVKESK in the germline V gene. The CDR3 sequence is 13 residues long. The DNA for the CDR3 is TGTGCCAGCAGCCAAGATAAGAGCACTGAAGCTTTCTTT. It specifies CASSQDKSTEAFF.

The J gene is TRBJ1-4, the V gene TRBV7-6; 8 bases map to TRBD1. Germline V gene data show CDR1 as SGHVS and CDR2 as FNYEAQ. The CDR3 runs to 14 residues. Trimming at V came to 5 bases and at J to 6 bases, leaving 5 bases not matched to a gene. The DNA for the CDR3 is TGTGCCAGCAGCCCGGACAGGGTAGATGAAAAACTGTTTTTT. As protein: CASSPDRVDEKLFF.

The chain carries TRBV19 and TRBJ2-1; D is uncertain. The CDR3 is made up of 16 amino acids. Per the germline V gene, CDR1 is LNHDA and CDR2 is SQIVND (reference sequence). Deletions cut 3 bases from V and 0 bases from J, with 12 bases between. The CDR3, as DNA: TGTGCCAGTAGTATCTCCCTGGGGTCCTCCTACAATGAGCAGTTCTTC. Translated, it gives CASSISLGSSYNEQFF.

The chain couples TRBV5-1 to TRBJ2-5; no clear D gene. Looked up from germline, CDR1 is SGHRS and CDR2 is YFSETQ. Between the trimmed V and J ends, which lost 0 bases and 1 base, there was a span of 7 bases. The CDR3 runs to 14 residues. The chain's CDR3 is CASSLGTSQETQYF. The CDR3 DNA sequence: TGCGCCAGCAGCTTGGGAACTTCCCAAGAGACCCAGTACTTC.

The chain uses TRBV4-1 and TRBJ2-1; 7 bases agree with TRBD2. Germline V gene lookup returns CDR1 MGHRA and CDR2 YSYEKL. V lost 0 bases and J lost 2; bases outside the gene matches: 4. CDR3 length: 16 residues. For the CDR3, the DNA is TGCGCCAGCAGCCAAGATGCCGGGGGGACCTACAATGAGCAGTTCTTC. It translates to CASSQDAGGTYNEQFF.

This chain uses TRBV7-2 with TRBJ2-1; D is unclear. Trimming left V 1 base short and J 9 bases short, with 10 bases between. Per germline, CDR1 SGHTA and CDR2 FQGNSA. The CDR3 is made up of 13 amino acids. The CDR3: CASSLVFWSEQFF. CDR3 DNA: TGTGCCAGCAGCTTAGTCTTCTGGAGTGAGCAGTTCTTC. Using reference TRBV7-2 and TRBJ2-1 for the parts outside the CDR3, the full variable domain is GAGVSQSPSNKVTEKGKDVELRCDPISGHTALYWYRQSLGQGLEFLIYFQGNSAPDKSGLPSDRFSAERTGGSVSTLTIQRTQQEDSAVYLCASSLVFWSEQFFGPGTRLTVL.

The chain combines TRBV27 with TRBJ1-5, with TRBD1 matching 8 bases. Germline loops: CDR1 MNHEY, CDR2 SMNVEV (reference sequence). The CDR3 has 14 residues. With V trimmed by 5 bases and J by 5 bases, 5 bases remained unmatched. CDR3 residues: CASSLDRGHQPQHF. The DNA for the CDR3 is TGTGCCAGCAGTCTAGACAGGGGCCATCAGCCCCAGCATTTT.

This clone has just one count. The V call is TRBV18, the J call TRBJ2-6; D is uncertain. The germline V gene encodes CDR1 KGHSH and CDR2 LQKENI. The CDR3 has 16 amino acids. Trimming removed 5 bases at V and 0 bases at J, with 11 bases between. The chain's CDR3 is CASSDGASSGANVLTF. For the CDR3, the DNA is TGTGCCAGCTCAGACGGAGCCTCCTCTGGGGCCAACGTCCTGACTTTC.